These T cell receptor beta chains were read from a single sample in a study of T cell repertoires in cytomegalovirus infection. Their antigen targets remain unknown. A single record per CDR3 protein comes from TCRdb applying MiXCR to the reads. The table has 140,000 to 150,000 distinct CDR3 sequences, roughly 32% seen once. Material: CD8+ T cells from cultured PBMCs, obtained from culture after CMV antigen stimulation. These receptors originate from a human donor in good health (CMV status not recorded). Some clones in this sample may be carry-over from other donors' samples. The CDR3 runs from the conserved cysteine through the conserved F or W. D genes are given only for firm matches. Rows may omit the clone size; those that give it use once, few, many or a size class.

clone_size,d_call,v_call,cdr3_length,j_call,cdr3_nt,cdr3_aa
NA,NA,TRBV18,16,TRBJ2-4,TGTGCCAGCTCACCACGAGGGGTGACGGCCAAAAACATTCAGTACTTC,CASSPRGVTAKNIQYF
NA,TRBD1,TRBV7-6,15,TRBJ2-2,TGTGCCAGCAGCTTCGGGACAGGGGGCGACGGGGAGCTGTTTTTT,CASSFGTGGDGELFF
NA,NA,TRBV15,15,TRBJ1-1,TGTACCACCAGCAGAGATGGGGCGCCGAACACTGAAGCTTTCTTT,CTTSRDGAPNTEAFF
NA,NA,TRBV30,16,TRBJ1-1,TGTGCCTGGAGTACCGACAGCCTGGGCGTTGACACTGAAGCTTTCTTT,CAWSTDSLGVDTEAFF
NA,NA,TRBV7-8,15,TRBJ2-1,TGTGCCAGCAGCCTGGGACTCGCCCTTGAGGATGAGCAGTTCTTC,CASSLGLALEDEQFF
few,NA,TRBV28,13,TRBJ2-2,TGTGGCTCCCGAGGGTATAACGCCGGGGAGCTGTTTTTT,CGSRGYNAGELFF
NA,NA,TRBV6-1,15,TRBJ2-3,TGTGCCAGCAGTGAACCGGGGCGTAGCACAGATACGCAGTATTTT,CASSEPGRSTDTQYF
NA,NA,TRBV7-6,17,TRBJ2-1,TGTGCCAGCAGCTTAGTGGCACAGGTAGCGGCCTACAATGAGCAGTTCTTC,CASSLVAQVAAYNEQFF
many,NA,TRBV7-2,14,TRBJ1-1,TGTGCCAGCAGCTTAGCCCCCCCGGGCACTGAAGCTTTCTTT,CASSLAPPGTEAFF
NA,NA,TRBV5-1,15,TRBJ1-3,TGCGCCAGCAGAAACACAGGTTCATCGGGAAACACCATATATTTT,CASRNTGSSGNTIYF